Each of the 19 T cell receptor beta chains below was sequenced from the same sample in a study of T cell responses to AZD1222 COVID-19 vaccine (dated by TCRdb to about 2021). Library preparation was by the immunoSEQ multiplex PCR assay. TCRdb carries this immuneACCESS record with in-frame sequences only. Its versions omit some clonotypes, under half of them owing to an unresolved V gene in the studies checked, with the rest unexplained. Here the sample has approximately 20,000 clones; 82% occur a single time. Roughly 40% of the sample is taken by the ten largest. The meaning of the sample's time point label: baseline before first vaccination. Sample: peripheral blood, taken on day 0 of AZD1222 vaccination. The receptors derive from an adult in good health.

The V and J genes are TRBV3-1 (or the pseudogene TRBV3-2) and TRBJ2-2, with 8 bases fitting TRBD2. Germline-derived CDR1 and CDR2 are LGHDT and YNNKEL (reference sequence). V lost 4 bases and J lost 2; bases outside the gene matches: 6. CDR3 length equals 16 residues. CDR3 DNA: TGTGCCAGCAGCCTACTAGGGACTAGAAACACCGGGGAGCTGTTTTTT. This codes for CASSLLGTRNTGELFF.

The chain links TRBV4-2 to TRBJ2-1; the match to TRBD2 covers 12 bases. Germline trimming cut 1 base from V and 7 bases from J; bases unmatched to any gene: 5. The CDR3 is 16 amino acids. Germline V gene sequence: CDR1 LGHNA, CDR2 YNFKEQ. The chain's CDR3 is CASSQVGTSGSNEQFF. DNA of the CDR3: TGTGCCAGCAGCCAAGTTGGGACTAGCGGGTCGAATGAGCAGTTCTTC.

This sequence joins TRBV15 and TRBJ2-1, with D uncertain. The V gene lost 4 bases and the J gene lost 4 bases, with 8 bases spanning the gap. This CDR3 is built from 13 residues. Germline V gene sequence: CDR1 LNHNV, CDR2 YYDKDF (reference sequence). The CDR3 region is CATSKSQYNEQFF. The CDR3 DNA sequence: TGTGCCACCAGCAAGTCTCAGTACAATGAGCAGTTCTTC.

This clone was seen a handful of times. The chain links TRBV6-5 to TRBJ2-1, with 10 positions matching TRBD1. The CDR3 has 14 residues. The germline gives CDR1 MNHEY, CDR2 SVGAGI. Losses at the gene ends were 6 bases for V and 9 bases for J; bases not matched to a gene: 8. This CDR3 reads CASSTGTGDIEQFF. The CDR3, as DNA: TGTGCCAGCAGCACCGGGACAGGGGATATTGAGCAGTTCTTC.

The chain employs TRBV16 and TRBJ1-2, with D unclear. The V gene lost 0 bases and the J gene lost 4 bases, with 6 bases spanning the gap. CDR1 is KGHSY and CDR2 is FQNENV in the germline V gene. The CDR3 sequence is 13 residues long. DNA of the CDR3: TGTGCCAGCAGCCAATCGTACAGCTATGGCTACACCTTC. Translating it yields CASSQSYSYGYTF.

The chain employs TRBV20-1 and TRBJ2-7; the D call may be TRBD1 or TRBD2 (6 bases each). The ends were cut back, 3 bases at V and 2 bases at J, with 11 bases in the middle. The V gene's germline CDR1 is DFQATT and CDR2 SNEGSKA (reference sequence). CDR3 length: 13 amino acids. The CDR3 nucleotides read TGCAGTGCTAGTATGGGGGGCGCCTACGAGCAGTACTTC. Translated, it gives CSASMGGAYEQYF.

The genes are TRBV10-2 and TRBJ1-4; 8 bases agree with TRBD1. Per germline, CDR1 WSHSY and CDR2 SAAADI. This CDR3 region has 15 residues. V was pared by 6 bases and J by 0 bases, with 3 bases of the junction left unmatched. In DNA, the CDR3 is TGCGCCAGCAGACAGACAGGGGCAACTAATGAAAAACTGTTTTTT. Its translation: CASRQTGATNEKLFF.

The chain combines TRBV18 with TRBJ1-2; unclear D gene. The CDR3 spans 11 residues. Trimming took 6 bases from V and 4 from J, leaving 6 bases between them. The germline V gene encodes CDR1 KGHSH and CDR2 LQKENI. As DNA, the CDR3 is TGTGCCAGCTCCCGAAGCTATGGCTACACCTTC. It specifies CASSRSYGYTF.

This chain links TRBV10-3 with TRBJ2-4; 11 positions agree with TRBD1. V trimming: 6 bases; J trimming: 13 bases; junction bases outside the gene matches: 11. Germline assignment: CDR1 ENHRY and CDR2 SYGVKD. The CDR3 totals 14 residues. CDR3 residues: CAISSGQGGSPQYF. CDR3 coding DNA: TGTGCCATCAGCTCGGGACAGGGGGGATCCCCCCAGTACTTC.

The V gene is TRBV5-1, the J gene TRBJ1-6, with 8 bases lining up with TRBD1. This CDR3 is built from 17 residues. Germline lookup yields CDR1 SGHRS and CDR2 YFSETQ. V lost 4 bases and J lost 7; bases outside the gene matches: 13. CDR3 coding DNA: TGCGCCAGCAGCCCAAATAGGGCAGGGGGCACAAATTCACCCCTCCACTTT. Translating gives CASSPNRAGGTNSPLHF.

The CDR3 region is CASSEGGRGGPGTGELFF. In nucleotides, the CDR3 is TGTGCCAGCAGTGAAGGCGGCAGGGGCGGCCCGGGCACCGGGGAGCTGTTTTTT. V usage is TRBV6-1 and J usage is TRBJ2-2; maybe TRBD1 (6 bases). There are 18 residues in the CDR3. CDR1 is MNHNS, CDR2 SASEGT, per germline. Trimming took off 1 base at V and 4 bases at J, with 19 bases between the two ends.

The DNA of the CDR3 is TGTGCCAGCAGCTTAGTAGGGGCCGGGAATCAGCCCCAGCATTTT. Its protein product is CASSLVGAGNQPQHF. V gene TRBV7-2 combines with J gene TRBJ1-5; tentative D call: TRBD1 (5 bases). This CDR3 spans 15 amino acids. Germline V lookup: CDR1 SGHTA, CDR2 FQGNSA. V lost 1 base, J lost 4 bases, and 11 bases lay in between.

J is TRBJ2-2 and V is TRBV19; 8 bases line up with TRBD2. The CDR3 is 16 amino acids. Germline values: CDR1 LNHDA, CDR2 SQIVND (reference sequence). V shed 6 bases and J 4 bases; nucleotides not matched to a gene: 10. CDR3 nucleotides: TGTGCCAGTAGACCCCGGGGACTAGAGGGCACCGGGGAGCTGTTTTTT. Protein sequence: CASRPRGLEGTGELFF.

V and J are TRBV19 and TRBJ1-2, with a possible D match to TRBD1 (6 bases). There are 13 residues in the CDR3. Trimming took 5 bases from V and 8 from J, leaving 15 bases between them. Looked up from germline, CDR1 is LNHDA and CDR2 is SQIVND (reference sequence). The CDR3 DNA follows: TGTGCCAGTAGTTTTACAGGGCCCGACGGCTACACCTTC. Amino acid sequence: CASSFTGPDGYTF.

The CDR3 DNA sequence: TGTGCCATCAGTGCGGGGGTGACGGGTGGAGGCCCCGTCGAGGAGACCCAGTACTTC. Translated, it gives CAISAGVTGGGPVEETQYF. This chain uses TRBV10-3 with TRBJ2-5, with a weak D call TRBD2 (6 bases). The CDR3 sequence is 19 residues long. CDR1 is ENHRY and CDR2 is SYGVKD in the germline V gene. Trimming took off 4 bases at V and 5 bases at J, with 29 bases between the two ends.

The rearrangement joins TRBV18 to TRBJ2-5; no definite D call. Trimming cost V 0 bases and J 3 bases, with 5 bases left between them. CDR1 and CDR2 (germline): KGHSH, LQKENI. CDR3 length: 13 amino acids. The CDR3 here is CASSPPTEETQYF. The CDR3 nucleotides read TGTGCCAGCTCACCACCGACGGAAGAGACCCAGTACTTC.

This clone was found once. The CDR3 region is CASSHGDRGSYGYTF. The CDR3 nucleotides read TGTGCCAGCAGCCACGGGGACAGGGGATCGTATGGCTACACCTTC. The J gene is TRBJ1-2, the V gene TRBV7-9; 10 bases match TRBD1. The junction had 8 bases not matched to a gene; V was cut back by 5 bases and J by 5 bases. This CDR3 has 15 residues. CDR1 is SEHNR and CDR2 is FQNEAQ in the germline V gene (reference sequence).

The chain combines TRBV7-9 with TRBJ1-4; D remains unclear. Germline V gives CDR1 SEHNR, CDR2 FQNEAQ (reference sequence). This CDR3 has 14 residues. V was clipped by 1 base and J by 7 bases, with 10 bases between them. The CDR3: CASSLVHSAEKLFF. The CDR3, as DNA: TGTGCCAGCAGCTTAGTTCATAGCGCTGAAAAACTGTTTTTT.

The genes are TRBV27 and TRBJ1-5; 7 bases line up with TRBD1. Trimming cost V 5 bases and J 6 bases; bases outside gene matches: 7. From germline, CDR1 is MNHEY and CDR2 SMNVEV (reference sequence). The CDR3 consists of 14 residues. The CDR3 DNA follows: TGTGCCAGCAGTCTAGGGGGCCCTGGTCAGCCCCAGCATTTT. Amino acids: CASSLGGPGQPQHF.